This T cell receptor beta chain was sequenced in a study of cytomegalovirus exposure and HLA in healthy donors. The PCR used 60 Vbeta and 13 Jbeta primers. The table came from immunoSEQ multiplex PCR; TCRdb's copy has only in-frame clones and leaves some out. The sample table sets out some 120,000 clones. On this clone: What it binds is not known.

Study-wide findings and caveats: The study reported that TCR beta sequences accurately predicted HLA-A and HLA-B alleles in most subjects.

Donors were ostensibly healthy at sampling, although undocumented immune exposures were probable. Sequenced sample: PBMCs. The source of this sequence is a man in his thirties or forties in good health and CMV-seronegative.

Written as DNA, the CDR3 is TGTGCCAGCAGTCCCCGGACAGGGGGCGAGACTGAAGCTTTCTTT. Its protein product is CASSPRTGGETEAFF. The rearrangement uses TRBV2 and TRBJ1-1; 11 nucleotides agree with TRBD1. Losses at the gene ends were 5 bases for V and 5 bases for J; bases not matched to a gene: 7. The V gene's germline CDR1 is SNHLY and CDR2 FYNNEI. CDR3 length equals 15 residues.